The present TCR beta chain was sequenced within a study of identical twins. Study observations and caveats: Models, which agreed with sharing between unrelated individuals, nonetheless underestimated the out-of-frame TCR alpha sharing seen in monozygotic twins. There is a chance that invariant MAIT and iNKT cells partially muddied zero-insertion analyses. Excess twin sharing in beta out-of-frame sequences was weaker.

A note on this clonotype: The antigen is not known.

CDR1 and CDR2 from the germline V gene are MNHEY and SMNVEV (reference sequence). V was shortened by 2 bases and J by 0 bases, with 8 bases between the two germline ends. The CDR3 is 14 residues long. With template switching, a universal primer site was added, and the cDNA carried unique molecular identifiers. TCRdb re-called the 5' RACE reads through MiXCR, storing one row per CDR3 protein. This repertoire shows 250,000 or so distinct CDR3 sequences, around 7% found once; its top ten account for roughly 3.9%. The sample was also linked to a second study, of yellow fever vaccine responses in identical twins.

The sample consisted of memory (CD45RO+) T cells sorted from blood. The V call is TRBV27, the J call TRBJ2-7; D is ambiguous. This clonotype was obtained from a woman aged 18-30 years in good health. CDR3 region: CASSLGGISYEQYF. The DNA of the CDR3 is TGTGCCAGCAGTTTAGGTGGGATCTCCTACGAGCAGTACTTC.